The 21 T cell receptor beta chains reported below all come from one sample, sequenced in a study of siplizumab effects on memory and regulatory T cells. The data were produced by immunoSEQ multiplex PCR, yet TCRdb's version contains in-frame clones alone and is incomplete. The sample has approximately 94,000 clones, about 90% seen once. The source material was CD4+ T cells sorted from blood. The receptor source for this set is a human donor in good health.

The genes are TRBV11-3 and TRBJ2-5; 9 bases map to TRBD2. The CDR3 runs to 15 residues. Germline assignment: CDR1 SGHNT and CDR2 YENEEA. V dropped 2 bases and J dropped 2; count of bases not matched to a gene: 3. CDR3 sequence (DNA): TGTGCCAGCAGCTTAATCAGCGGGGGGCAAGAGACCCAGTACTTC. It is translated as CASSLISGGQETQYF.

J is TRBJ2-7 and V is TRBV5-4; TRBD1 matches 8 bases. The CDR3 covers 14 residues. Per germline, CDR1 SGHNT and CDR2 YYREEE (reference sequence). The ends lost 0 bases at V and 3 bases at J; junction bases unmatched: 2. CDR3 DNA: TGTGCCAGCAGCTTGGCAGGGGGCCTCTACGAGCAGTACTTC. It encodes CASSLAGGLYEQYF.

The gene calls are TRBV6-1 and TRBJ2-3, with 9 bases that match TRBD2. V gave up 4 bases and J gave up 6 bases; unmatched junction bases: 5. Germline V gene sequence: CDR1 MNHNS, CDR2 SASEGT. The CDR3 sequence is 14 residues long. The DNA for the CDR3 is TGTGCCAGCAGTGGCCAGCGGGGGGCTGATACGCAGTATTTT. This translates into CASSGQRGADTQYF.

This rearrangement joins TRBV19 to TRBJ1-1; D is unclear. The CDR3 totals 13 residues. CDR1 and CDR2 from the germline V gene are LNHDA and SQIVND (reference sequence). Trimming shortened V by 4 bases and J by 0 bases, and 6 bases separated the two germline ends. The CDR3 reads CASSRTVNTEAFF. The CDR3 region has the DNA TGTGCCAGTAGTAGGACCGTGAACACTGAAGCTTTCTTT. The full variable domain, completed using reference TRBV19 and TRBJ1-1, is DGGITQSPKYLFRKEGQNVTLSCEQNLNHDAMYWYRQDPGQGLRLIYYSQIVNDFQKGDIAEGYSVSREKKESFPLTVTSAQKNPTAFYLCASSRTVNTEAFFGQGTRLTVV.

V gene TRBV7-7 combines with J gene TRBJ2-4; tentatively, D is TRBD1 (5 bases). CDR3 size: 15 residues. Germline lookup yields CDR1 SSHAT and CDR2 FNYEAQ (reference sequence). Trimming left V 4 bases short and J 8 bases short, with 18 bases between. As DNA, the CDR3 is TGTGCCAGCAGCTCACGCCATAGGGGCTGGGACATTCAGTACTTC. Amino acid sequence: CASSSRHRGWDIQYF.

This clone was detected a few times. The DNA of the CDR3 is TGTGCCAGCTCACCAAATAAACAGGGTGGTTCACCCCTCCACTTT. Translating it yields CASSPNKQGGSPLHF. The gene calls are TRBV18 and TRBJ1-6; TRBD1 might be the D (6 bases). CDR1 and CDR2 (germline): KGHSH, LQKENI. V gave up 2 bases and J gave up 9 bases, with 14 bases separating them. CDR3 length: 15 residues.

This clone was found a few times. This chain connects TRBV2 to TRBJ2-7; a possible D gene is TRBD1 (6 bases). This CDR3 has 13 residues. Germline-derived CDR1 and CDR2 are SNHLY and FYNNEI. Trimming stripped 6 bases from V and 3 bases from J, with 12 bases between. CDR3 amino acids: CASSWDTSYEQYF. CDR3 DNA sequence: TGTGCCAGCAGCTGGGACACCAGCTACGAGCAGTACTTC. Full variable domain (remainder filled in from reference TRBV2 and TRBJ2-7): EPEVTQTPSHQVTQMGQEVILRCVPISNHLYFYWYRQILGQKVEFLVSFYNNEISEKSEIFDDQFSVERPDGSNFTLKIRSTKLEDSAMYFCASSWDTSYEQYFGPGTRLTVT.

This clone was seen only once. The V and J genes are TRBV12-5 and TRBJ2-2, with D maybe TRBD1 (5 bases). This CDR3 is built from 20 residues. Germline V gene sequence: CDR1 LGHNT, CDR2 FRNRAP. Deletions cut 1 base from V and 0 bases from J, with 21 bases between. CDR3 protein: CASGLGPFLGRDSNTGELFF. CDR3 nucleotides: TGTGCTAGTGGTTTGGGACCGTTTCTGGGGCGAGACTCGAACACCGGGGAGCTGTTTTTT.

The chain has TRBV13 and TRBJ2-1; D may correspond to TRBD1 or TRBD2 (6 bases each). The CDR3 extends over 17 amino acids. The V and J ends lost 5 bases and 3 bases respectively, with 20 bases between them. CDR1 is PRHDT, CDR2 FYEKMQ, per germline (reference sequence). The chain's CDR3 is CASSPRGLAGHYNEQFF. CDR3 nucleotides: TGTGCCAGCAGCCCCCGGGGGCTAGCTGGTCACTACAATGAGCAGTTCTTC.

CDR3 amino acids: CASSLGVWGGGYTF. CDR3 coding DNA: TGTGCCAGCAGTTTAGGTGTCTGGGGAGGTGGCTACACCTTC. The chain joins TRBV28 to TRBJ1-2; D is unclear. V was trimmed by 2 bases and J by 7 bases, leaving 14 bases between them. This CDR3 has 14 amino acids. From germline, CDR1 is MDHEN and CDR2 SYDVKM.

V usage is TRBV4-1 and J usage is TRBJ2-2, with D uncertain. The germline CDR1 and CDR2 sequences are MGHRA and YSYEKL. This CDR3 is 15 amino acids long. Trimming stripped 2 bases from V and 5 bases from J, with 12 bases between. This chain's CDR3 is CASSQPSDGTGELFF. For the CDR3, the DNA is TGCGCCAGCAGCCAACCGAGTGACGGGACCGGGGAGCTGTTTTTT.

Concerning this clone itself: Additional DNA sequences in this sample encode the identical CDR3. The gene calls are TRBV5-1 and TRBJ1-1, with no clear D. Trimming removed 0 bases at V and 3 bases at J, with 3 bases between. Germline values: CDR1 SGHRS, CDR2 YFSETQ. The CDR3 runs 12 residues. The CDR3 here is CASSLVDTEAFF. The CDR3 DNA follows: TGCGCCAGCAGCTTGGTGGACACTGAAGCTTTCTTT.

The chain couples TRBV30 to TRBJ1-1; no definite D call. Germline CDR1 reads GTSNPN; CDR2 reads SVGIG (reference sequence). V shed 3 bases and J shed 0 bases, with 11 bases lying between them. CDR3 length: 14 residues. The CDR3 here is CAWRRPEMNTEAFF. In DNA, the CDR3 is TGTGCCTGGAGGAGACCAGAAATGAACACTGAAGCTTTCTTT.

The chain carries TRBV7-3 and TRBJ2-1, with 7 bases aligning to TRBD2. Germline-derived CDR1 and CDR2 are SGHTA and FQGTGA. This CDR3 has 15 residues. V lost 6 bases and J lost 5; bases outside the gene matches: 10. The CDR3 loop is CASSPGLGPNNEQFF. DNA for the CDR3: TGTGCCAGCAGTCCCGGACTAGGGCCGAACAATGAGCAGTTCTTC.

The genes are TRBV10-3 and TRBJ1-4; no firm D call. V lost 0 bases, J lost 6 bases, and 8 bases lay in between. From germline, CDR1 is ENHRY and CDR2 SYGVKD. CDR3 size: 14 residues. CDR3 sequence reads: CAISESGTDEKLFF. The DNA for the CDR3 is TGTGCCATCAGTGAGTCAGGTACCGATGAAAAACTGTTTTTT.

The CDR3 is CASSLGGEPGETQYF. The CDR3 DNA follows: TGTGCCAGCAGCTTAGGCGGGGAACCAGGGGAGACCCAGTACTTC. The V gene is TRBV11-3, the J gene TRBJ2-5, with a tentative D call TRBD2 (6 bases). V lost 1 base and J 5 bases, leaving 14 bases between the germline ends. The length of the CDR3 is 15 residues. Germline V CDR1 and CDR2: SGHNT, YENEEA.

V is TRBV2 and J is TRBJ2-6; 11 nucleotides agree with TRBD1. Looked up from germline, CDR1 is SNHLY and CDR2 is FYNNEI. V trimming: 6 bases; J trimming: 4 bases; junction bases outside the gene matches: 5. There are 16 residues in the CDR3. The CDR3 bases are TGTGCCAGCAGCGGACAGGGGGCGTCCGGGGCCAACGTCCTGACTTTC. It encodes CASSGQGASGANVLTF.

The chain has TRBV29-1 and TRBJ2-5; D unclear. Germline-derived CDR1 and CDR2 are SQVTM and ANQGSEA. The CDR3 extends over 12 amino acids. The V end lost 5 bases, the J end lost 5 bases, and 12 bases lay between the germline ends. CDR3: CSVIDAVETQYF. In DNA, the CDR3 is TGCAGCGTTATAGACGCCGTGGAGACCCAGTACTTC.

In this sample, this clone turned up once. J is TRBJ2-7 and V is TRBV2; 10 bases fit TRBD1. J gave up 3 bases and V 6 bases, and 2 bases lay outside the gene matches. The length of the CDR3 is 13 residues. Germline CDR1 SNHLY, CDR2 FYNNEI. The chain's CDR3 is CASRGQGGYEQYF. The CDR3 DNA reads TGTGCCAGCAGAGGACAGGGGGGCTACGAGCAGTACTTC.

The DNA of the CDR3 is TGTGCCAGCAGCCAAGAAACAGGGGCTTCCTATAATTCACCCCTCCACTTT. It encodes CASSQETGASYNSPLHF. The genes are TRBV4-2 and TRBJ1-6, with TRBD1 matching 7 bases. Germline values: CDR1 LGHNA, CDR2 YNFKEQ. The CDR3 is 17 amino acids. V lost 0 bases, J lost 1 base, and 3 bases stayed unmatched.

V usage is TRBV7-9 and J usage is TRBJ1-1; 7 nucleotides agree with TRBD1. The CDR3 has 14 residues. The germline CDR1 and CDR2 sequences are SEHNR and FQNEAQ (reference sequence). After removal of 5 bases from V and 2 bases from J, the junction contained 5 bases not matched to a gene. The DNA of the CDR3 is TGTGCCAGCAGCCAACAGGGGTCCAACACTGAAGCTTTCTTT. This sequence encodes CASSQQGSNTEAFF.